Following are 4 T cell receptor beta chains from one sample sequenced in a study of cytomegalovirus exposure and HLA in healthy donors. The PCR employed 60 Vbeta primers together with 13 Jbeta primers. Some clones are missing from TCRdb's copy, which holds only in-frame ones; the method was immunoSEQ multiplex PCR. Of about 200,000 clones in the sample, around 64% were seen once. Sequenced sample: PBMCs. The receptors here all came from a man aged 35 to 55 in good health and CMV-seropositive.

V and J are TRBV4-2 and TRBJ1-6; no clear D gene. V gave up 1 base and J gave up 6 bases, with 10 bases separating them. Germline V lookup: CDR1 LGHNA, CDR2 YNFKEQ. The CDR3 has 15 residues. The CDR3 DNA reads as TGTGCCAGCAGCCAAGGGCGGGCAGGTAATTCACCCCTCCACTTT. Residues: CASSQGRAGNSPLHF.

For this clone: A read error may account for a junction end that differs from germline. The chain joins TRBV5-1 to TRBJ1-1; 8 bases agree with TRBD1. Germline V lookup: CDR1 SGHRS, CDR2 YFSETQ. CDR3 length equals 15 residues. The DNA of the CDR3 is TGCGCCAGCAGGCCAGGGGGCGAGGGGAACGCTGAAGCTTTCTTT. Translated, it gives CASRPGGEGNAEAFF.

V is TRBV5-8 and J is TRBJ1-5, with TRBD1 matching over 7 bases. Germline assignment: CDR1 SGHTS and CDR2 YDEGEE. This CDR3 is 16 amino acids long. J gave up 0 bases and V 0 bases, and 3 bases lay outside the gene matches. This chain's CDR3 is CASSLARGDSNQPQHF. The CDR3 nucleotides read TGTGCCAGCAGCTTGGCCAGGGGGGATAGCAATCAGCCCCAGCATTTT.

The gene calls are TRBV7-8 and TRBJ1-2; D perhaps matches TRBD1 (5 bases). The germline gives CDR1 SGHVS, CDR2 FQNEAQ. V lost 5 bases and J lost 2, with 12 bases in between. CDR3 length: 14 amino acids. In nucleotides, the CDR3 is TGTGCCAGCAGCAAAGATCGGGGGAACTATGGCTACACCTTC. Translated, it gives CASSKDRGNYGYTF.